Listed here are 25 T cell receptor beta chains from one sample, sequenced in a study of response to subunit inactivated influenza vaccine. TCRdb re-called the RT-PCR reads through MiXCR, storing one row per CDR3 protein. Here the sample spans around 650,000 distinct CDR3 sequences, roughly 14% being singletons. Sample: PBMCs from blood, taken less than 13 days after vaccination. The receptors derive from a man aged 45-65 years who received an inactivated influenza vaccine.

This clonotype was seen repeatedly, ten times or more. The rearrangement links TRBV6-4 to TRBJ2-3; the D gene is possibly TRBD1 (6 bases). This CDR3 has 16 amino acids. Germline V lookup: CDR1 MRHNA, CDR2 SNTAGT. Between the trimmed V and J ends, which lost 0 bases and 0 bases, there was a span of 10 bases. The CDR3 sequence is CASSDSARGSTDTQYF. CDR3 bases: TGTGCCAGCAGTGACTCGGCCAGGGGAAGCACAGATACGCAGTATTTT.

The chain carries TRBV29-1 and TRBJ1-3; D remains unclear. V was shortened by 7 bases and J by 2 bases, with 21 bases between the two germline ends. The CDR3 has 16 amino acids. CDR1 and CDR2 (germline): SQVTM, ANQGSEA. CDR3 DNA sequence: TGCAGCGAAGGTGGAGACCCAGGAGGTCCTGGAAACACCATATATTTT. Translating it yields CSEGGDPGGPGNTIYF.

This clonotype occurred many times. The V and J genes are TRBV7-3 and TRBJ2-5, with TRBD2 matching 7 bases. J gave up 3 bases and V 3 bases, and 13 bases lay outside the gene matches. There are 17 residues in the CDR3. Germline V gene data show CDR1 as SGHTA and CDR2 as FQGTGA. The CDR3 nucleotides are TGTGCCAGCAGCTTTACTATGCACCGGAGCGGGGAAGAGACCCAGTACTTC. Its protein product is CASSFTMHRSGEETQYF.

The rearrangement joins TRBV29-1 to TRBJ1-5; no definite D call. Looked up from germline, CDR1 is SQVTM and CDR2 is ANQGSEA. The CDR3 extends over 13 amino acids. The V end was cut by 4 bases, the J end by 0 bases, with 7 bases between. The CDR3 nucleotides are TGCAGCGTTGTAGAGAATAGCAATCAGCCCCAGCATTTT. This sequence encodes CSVVENSNQPQHF.

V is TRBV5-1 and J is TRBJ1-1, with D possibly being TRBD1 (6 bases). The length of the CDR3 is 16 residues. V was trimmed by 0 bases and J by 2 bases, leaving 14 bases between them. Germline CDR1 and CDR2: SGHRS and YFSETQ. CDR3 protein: CASSLGAGAVNTEAFF. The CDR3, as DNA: TGCGCCAGCAGCTTGGGGGCGGGGGCGGTTAACACTGAAGCTTTCTTT.

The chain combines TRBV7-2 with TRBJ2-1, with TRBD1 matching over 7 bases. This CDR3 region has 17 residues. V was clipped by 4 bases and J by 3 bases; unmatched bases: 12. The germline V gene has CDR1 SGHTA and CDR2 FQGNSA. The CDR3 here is CASSSTEGAAHYNEQFF. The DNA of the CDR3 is TGTGCCAGCAGCTCGACCGAGGGGGCAGCCCACTACAATGAGCAGTTCTTC. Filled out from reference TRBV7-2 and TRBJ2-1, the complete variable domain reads GAGVSQSPSNKVTEKGKDVELRCDPISGHTALYWYRQSLGQGLEFLIYFQGNSAPDKSGLPSDRFSAERTGGSVSTLTIQRTQQEDSAVYLCASSSTEGAAHYNEQFFGPGTRLTVL.

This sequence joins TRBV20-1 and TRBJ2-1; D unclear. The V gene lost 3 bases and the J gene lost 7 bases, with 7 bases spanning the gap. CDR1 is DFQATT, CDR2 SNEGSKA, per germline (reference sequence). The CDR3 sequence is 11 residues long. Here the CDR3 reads CSARFSNEQFF. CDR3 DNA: TGCAGTGCTAGGTTTAGTAATGAGCAGTTCTTC.

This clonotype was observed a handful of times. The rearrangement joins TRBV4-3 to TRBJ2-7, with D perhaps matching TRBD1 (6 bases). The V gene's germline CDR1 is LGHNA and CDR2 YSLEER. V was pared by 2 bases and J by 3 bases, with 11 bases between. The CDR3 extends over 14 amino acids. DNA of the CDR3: TGCGCCAGCAGCCAATACGACAGGCGCTACGAGCAGTACTTC. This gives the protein CASSQYDRRYEQYF.

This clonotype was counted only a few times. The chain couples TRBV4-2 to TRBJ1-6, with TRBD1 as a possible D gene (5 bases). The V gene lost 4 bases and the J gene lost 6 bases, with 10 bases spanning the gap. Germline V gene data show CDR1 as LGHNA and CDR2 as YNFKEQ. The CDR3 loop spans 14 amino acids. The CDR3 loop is CASSRYGGNSPLHF. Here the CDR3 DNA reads TGTGCCAGCAGCCGATACGGGGGTAATTCACCCCTCCACTTT.

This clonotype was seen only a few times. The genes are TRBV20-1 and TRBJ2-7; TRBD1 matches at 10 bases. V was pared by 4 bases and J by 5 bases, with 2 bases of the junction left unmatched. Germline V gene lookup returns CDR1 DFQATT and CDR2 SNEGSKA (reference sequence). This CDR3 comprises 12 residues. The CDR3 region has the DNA TGCAGTGCTAAGACAGGGGGCCACGAGCAGTACTTC. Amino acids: CSAKTGGHEQYF.

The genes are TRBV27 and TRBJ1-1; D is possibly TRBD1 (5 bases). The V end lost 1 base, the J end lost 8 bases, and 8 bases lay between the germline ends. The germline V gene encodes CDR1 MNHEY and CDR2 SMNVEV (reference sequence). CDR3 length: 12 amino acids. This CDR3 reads CASSLYGGEAFF. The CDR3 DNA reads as TGTGCCAGCAGTTTATACGGGGGGGAAGCTTTCTTT.

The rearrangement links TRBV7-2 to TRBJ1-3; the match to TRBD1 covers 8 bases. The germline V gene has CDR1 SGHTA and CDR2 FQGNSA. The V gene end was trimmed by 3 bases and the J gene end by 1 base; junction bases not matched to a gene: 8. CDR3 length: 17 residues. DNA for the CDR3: TGTGCCAGCAGCTTTGGACAGGGCGTTCGGTCTGGAAACACCATATATTTT. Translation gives CASSFGQGVRSGNTIYF.

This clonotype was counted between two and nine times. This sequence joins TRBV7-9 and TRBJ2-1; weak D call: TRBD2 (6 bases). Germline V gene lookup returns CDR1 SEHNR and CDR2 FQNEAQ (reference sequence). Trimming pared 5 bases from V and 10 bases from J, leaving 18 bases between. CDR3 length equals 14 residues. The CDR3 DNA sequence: TGTGCCAGCAGCCCAGTGGCTAGCGATGGCGAGCAGTTCTTC. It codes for CASSPVASDGEQFF.

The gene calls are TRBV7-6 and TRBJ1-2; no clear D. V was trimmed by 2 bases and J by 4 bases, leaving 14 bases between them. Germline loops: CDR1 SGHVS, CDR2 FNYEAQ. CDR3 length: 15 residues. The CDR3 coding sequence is TGTGCCAGCAGCTTAACGGAGGCAGCCGGCTATGGCTACACCTTC. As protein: CASSLTEAAGYGYTF.

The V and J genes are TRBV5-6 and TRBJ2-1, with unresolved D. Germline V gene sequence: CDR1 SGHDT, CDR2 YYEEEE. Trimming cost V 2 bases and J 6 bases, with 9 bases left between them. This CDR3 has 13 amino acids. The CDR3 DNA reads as TGTGCCAGCAGCTTCGGAGTAGTCAATGAGCAGTTCTTC. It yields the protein CASSFGVVNEQFF.

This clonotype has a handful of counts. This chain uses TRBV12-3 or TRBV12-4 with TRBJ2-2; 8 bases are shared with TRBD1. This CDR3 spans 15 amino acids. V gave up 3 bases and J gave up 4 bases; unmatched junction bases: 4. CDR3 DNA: TGTGCCAGCAGTTTTGGCAGGGGGCGCACCGGGGAGCTGTTTTTT. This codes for CASSFGRGRTGELFF.

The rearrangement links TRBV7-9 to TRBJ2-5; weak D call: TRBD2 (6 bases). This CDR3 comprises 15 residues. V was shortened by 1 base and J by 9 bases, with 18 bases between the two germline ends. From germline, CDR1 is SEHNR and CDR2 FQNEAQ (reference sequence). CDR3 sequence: CASSLVGGTWNSQYF. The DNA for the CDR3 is TGTGCCAGCAGCTTAGTCGGCGGGACTTGGAACTCCCAGTACTTC.

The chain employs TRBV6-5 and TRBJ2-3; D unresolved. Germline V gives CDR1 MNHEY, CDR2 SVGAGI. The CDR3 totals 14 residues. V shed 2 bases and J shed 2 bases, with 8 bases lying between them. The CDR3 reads CASSYRANTDTQYF. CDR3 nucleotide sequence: TGTGCCAGCAGTTACCGGGCGAACACAGATACGCAGTATTTT.

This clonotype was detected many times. CDR3 coding DNA: TGCAGCGTTAACCTAGGGAGGGGTGAGCAGTTCTTC. This sequence encodes CSVNLGRGEQFF. This rearrangement joins TRBV29-1 to TRBJ2-1, with TRBD2 matching over 7 bases. There are 12 residues in the CDR3. V dropped 5 bases and J dropped 9; count of bases not matched to a gene: 7. The V gene's germline CDR1 is SQVTM and CDR2 ANQGSEA.

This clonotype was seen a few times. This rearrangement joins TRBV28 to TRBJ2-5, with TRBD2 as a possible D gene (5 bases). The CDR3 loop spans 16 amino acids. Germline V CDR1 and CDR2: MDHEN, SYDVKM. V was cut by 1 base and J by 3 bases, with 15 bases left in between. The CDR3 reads CASSLSDASRKETQYF. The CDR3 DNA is TGTGCCAGCAGTTTATCGGACGCTAGCCGTAAAGAGACCCAGTACTTC.

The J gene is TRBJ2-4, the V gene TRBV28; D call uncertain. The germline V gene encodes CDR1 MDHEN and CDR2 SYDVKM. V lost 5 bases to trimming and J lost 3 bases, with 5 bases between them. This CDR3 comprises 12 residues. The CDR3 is CASSLNKNIQYF. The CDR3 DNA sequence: TGTGCCAGCAGTCTAAACAAAAACATTCAGTACTTC. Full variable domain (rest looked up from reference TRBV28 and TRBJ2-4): DVKVTQSSRYLVKRTGEKVFLECVQDMDHENMFWYRQDPGLGLRLIYFSYDVKMKEKGDIPEGYSVSREKKERFSLILESASTNQTSMYLCASSLNKNIQYFGAGTRLSVL.

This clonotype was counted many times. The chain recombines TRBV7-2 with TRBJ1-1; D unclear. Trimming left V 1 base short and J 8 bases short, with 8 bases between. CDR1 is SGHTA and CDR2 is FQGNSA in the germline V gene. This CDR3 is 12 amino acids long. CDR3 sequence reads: CASSLESREAFF. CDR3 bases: TGTGCCAGCAGCTTAGAGAGCAGAGAAGCTTTCTTT.

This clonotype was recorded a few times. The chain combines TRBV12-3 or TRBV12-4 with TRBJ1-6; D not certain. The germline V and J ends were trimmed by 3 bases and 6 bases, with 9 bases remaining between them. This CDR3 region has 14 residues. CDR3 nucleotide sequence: TGTGCCAGCAGTTTTAGCGAGTTTAATTCACCCCTCCACTTT. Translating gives CASSFSEFNSPLHF.

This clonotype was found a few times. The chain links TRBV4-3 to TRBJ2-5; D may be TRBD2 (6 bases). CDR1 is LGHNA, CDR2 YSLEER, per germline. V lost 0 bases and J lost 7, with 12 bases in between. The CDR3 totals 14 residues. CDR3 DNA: TGCGCCAGCAGCCAAGACGGTCAGGGAGGGACCCAGTACTTC. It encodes CASSQDGQGGTQYF.

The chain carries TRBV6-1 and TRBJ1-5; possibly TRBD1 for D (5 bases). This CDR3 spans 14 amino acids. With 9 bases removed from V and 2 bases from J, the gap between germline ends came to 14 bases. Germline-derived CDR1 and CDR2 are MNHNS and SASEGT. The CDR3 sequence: CARLRAGGNQPQHF. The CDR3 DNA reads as TGTGCCAGACTCCGGGCGGGGGGCAATCAGCCCCAGCATTTT.